Following are 27 T cell receptor beta chains from one sample sequenced in a study of shared clonotypes between healthy human individuals. This table comes from immunoSEQ multiplex PCR, and its TCRdb copy is limited to in-frame clones, with some not included. The table shows 1.5 million to 2.5 million clones, with approximately 95% occurring only once. Naive CD8 populations comprised CD45RO-negative cells positively selected for CCR7, excluding terminally differentiated effector memory CD45RA+ cells. Sequenced sample: naive CD8+ T cells sorted from blood. These receptors all come from a man aged 18 to 29 in good health.

The chain combines TRBV5-6 with TRBJ1-4; D is perhaps TRBD1 (5 bases). V dropped 0 bases and J dropped 14 bases, with 11 bases sitting between them. The germline V gene has CDR1 SGHDT and CDR2 YYEEEE. CDR3 length: 12 amino acids. In nucleotides, the CDR3 is TGTGCCAGCAGCTTGGAGGGGAGAATGCTGTTTTTT. It specifies CASSLEGRMLFF.

The rearrangement joins TRBV28 to TRBJ2-4, with D perhaps TRBD1 (5 bases). This CDR3 is 12 amino acids long. In germline, CDR1 is MDHEN, CDR2 SYDVKM. Trimming cost V 7 bases and J 5 bases, with 9 bases left between them. The CDR3 coding sequence is TGTGCCAGCAAAACAGGAGAAAACATTCAGTACTTC. Translating gives CASKTGENIQYF. Filled out from reference TRBV28 and TRBJ2-4, the complete variable domain reads DVKVTQSSRYLVKRTGEKVFLECVQDMDHENMFWYRQDPGLGLRLIYFSYDVKMKEKGDIPEGYSVSREKKERFSLILESASTNQTSMYLCASKTGENIQYFGAGTRLSVL.

The genes are TRBV13 and TRBJ2-1; 12 nucleotides line up with TRBD1. The J segment lost 8 bases and the V segment lost 5 bases, leaving 10 bases of the junction unmatched. Germline CDR1 PRHDT, CDR2 FYEKMQ (reference sequence). CDR3 length: 16 amino acids. For the CDR3, the DNA is TGTGCCAGCAGCCCAGAAGGGACAGGGGGCTCCGATGAGCAGTTCTTC. This codes for CASSPEGTGGSDEQFF. The full variable domain, in which reference TRBV13 and TRBJ2-1 provide the parts outside the CDR3, is AAGVIQSPRHLIKEKRETATLKCYPIPRHDTVYWYQQGPGQDPQFLISFYEKMQSDKGSIPDRFSAQQFSDYHSELNMSSLELGDSALYFCASSPEGTGGSDEQFFGPGTRLTVL.

The CDR3: CASSFRPVGSATYEQYF. As DNA, the CDR3 is TGTGCCAGCAGTTTCAGGCCCGTGGGGTCCGCCACCTACGAGCAGTACTTC. This chain joins TRBV28 and TRBJ2-7; no reliable D call. CDR3 size: 17 residues. The V end lost 3 bases, the J end lost 2 bases, and 20 bases lay between the germline ends. Germline lookup yields CDR1 MDHEN and CDR2 SYDVKM.

The table lists this clone with a count of one. The CDR3 DNA reads TGTGCCAGCAGCTTATCGGTCAGGTTCACTGAAGCTTTCTTT. This translates into CASSLSVRFTEAFF. This sequence joins TRBV7-9 and TRBJ1-1; D is uncertain. CDR1 SEHNR and CDR2 FQNEAQ come from the germline V gene (reference sequence). This CDR3 region has 14 residues. The V end was cut by 2 bases, the J end by 4 bases, with 11 bases between.

V usage is TRBV2 and J usage is TRBJ2-1; 10 bases agree with TRBD2. The trim removed 0 bases at V and 4 bases at J, leaving 6 bases unmatched. The CDR3 has 17 residues. Germline V lookup: CDR1 SNHLY, CDR2 FYNNEI. The DNA of the CDR3 is TGTGCCAGCAGTGAAGCGGACGGACTAGCGGTATACAATGAGCAGTTCTTC. Protein: CASSEADGLAVYNEQFF.

The rearrangement uses TRBV6-1 and TRBJ2-2; D ambiguous. The CDR3 has 13 amino acids. Germline CDR1 reads MNHNS; CDR2 reads SASEGT. Trimming took 8 bases from V and 8 from J, leaving 15 bases between them. The CDR3 DNA sequence: TGTGCCAGCTTAGGGCAATTTACAGGGGAGCTGTTTTTT. Protein: CASLGQFTGELFF.

The CDR3 DNA is TGTGCCAGTAGTATCGGGCTAGCGGGATCCTACTACGAGCAGTACTTC. It is translated as CASSIGLAGSYYEQYF. J is TRBJ2-7 and V is TRBV19; TRBD2 aligns across 9 bases. The CDR3 consists of 16 residues. V lost 3 bases to trimming and J lost 3 bases; unmatched junction nucleotides: 9. Germline-derived CDR1 and CDR2 are LNHDA and SQIVND (reference sequence).

The genes are TRBV4-2 and TRBJ1-5, with 7 bases matching TRBD1. V lost 3 bases to trimming and J lost 6 bases; unmatched junction nucleotides: 5. CDR3 size: 14 residues. Germline assignment: CDR1 LGHNA and CDR2 YNFKEQ. CDR3 sequence: CASSQNRGLQPQHF. CDR3 sequence (DNA): TGTGCCAGCAGCCAGAACAGGGGTCTTCAGCCCCAGCATTTT.

V is TRBV9 and J is TRBJ2-3; D unclear. In germline, CDR1 is SGDLS, CDR2 YYNGEE. The CDR3 totals 14 residues. Trimming removed 0 bases from V and 2 bases from J, with 7 bases in between. The CDR3 nucleotides are TGTGCCAGCAGCGTAGAGAGCTACACAGATACGCAGTATTTT. It specifies CASSVESYTDTQYF.

The gene calls are TRBV28 and TRBJ1-4; D ambiguous. Germline CDR1 reads MDHEN; CDR2 reads SYDVKM. V was cut by 3 bases and J by 6 bases, with 11 bases left in between. The CDR3 length is 14 residues. The CDR3 DNA sequence: TGTGCCAGCAGTTTGGCACCTACGGATGAAAAACTGTTTTTT. It is translated as CASSLAPTDEKLFF.

About this clone: The sample contains more than one DNA sequence encoding this CDR3. The chain joins TRBV28 to TRBJ1-5; D may be TRBD1 (6 bases). CDR1 and CDR2 from the germline V gene are MDHEN and SYDVKM. The CDR3 contains 14 residues. V lost 2 bases to trimming and J lost 5 bases, with 10 bases between them. The CDR3 DNA is TGTGCCAGCAGTTTAGAACAGGGAGATCAGCCCCAGCATTTT. Its protein product is CASSLEQGDQPQHF.

This clone showed up just once. The chain joins TRBV10-1 to TRBJ2-4; TRBD1 might be the D (6 bases). CDR3 length: 17 residues. CDR1 is WNHNN and CDR2 is SYGVQD in the germline V gene (reference sequence). With 1 base removed from V and 1 base from J, the gap between germline ends came to 14 bases. CDR3 sequence reads: CASSECEQGLAKNIQYF. For the CDR3, the DNA is TGCGCCAGCAGTGAGTGCGAACAGGGTCTTGCCAAAAACATTCAGTACTTC.

The V call is TRBV21-1, the J call TRBJ2-5; the table's D call of TRBD1 was not tested on the DNA. TRBV21-1 is termed a pseudogene. The CDR3 runs to 13 residues. CDR3 nucleotide sequence: TGTGCCAGCAGCACAGGGGAAGGAGAGACCCAGTACTTC. Protein product: CASSTGEGETQYF.

The chain is built from TRBV27 and TRBJ2-7; 8 bases agree with TRBD1. Germline CDR1 and CDR2: MNHEY and SMNVEV (reference sequence). This CDR3 region has 14 residues. V shed 3 bases, J shed 4 bases, and the junction held 5 bases outside the gene matches. In DNA form, the CDR3 reads TGTGCCAGCAGTTTCGACAGGGACAGGTACGAGCAGTACTTC. Residues: CASSFDRDRYEQYF.

The chain recombines TRBV7-9 with TRBJ2-1; D remains unclear. The CDR3 has 14 amino acids. V lost 2 bases and J lost 6, with 11 bases in between. Germline assignment: CDR1 SEHNR and CDR2 FQNEAQ (reference sequence). The CDR3, as DNA: TGTGCCAGCAGCTTATCCTCTTCGCCCAATGAGCAGTTCTTC. Residues: CASSLSSSPNEQFF. The variable domain in full, completed from reference TRBV7-9 and TRBJ2-1, reads DTGVSQNPRHKITKRGQNVTFRCDPISEHNRLYWYRQTLGQGPEFLTYFQNEAQLEKSRLLSDRFSAERPKGSFSTLEIQRTEQGDSAMYLCASSLSSSPNEQFFGPGTRLTVL.

The table lists this clone with a count of one. The same CDR3 is also encoded by other DNA sequences in this sample. The rearrangement links TRBV27 to TRBJ1-2; 8 bases align to TRBD1. CDR3 length: 14 amino acids. Germline CDR1 reads MNHEY; CDR2 reads SMNVEV (reference sequence). Germline trimming cut 6 bases from V and 0 bases from J; bases unmatched to any gene: 3. This CDR3 is CASSKTGANYGYTF. The CDR3 coding sequence is TGTGCCAGCAGCAAGACAGGGGCTAACTATGGCTACACCTTC.

This chain joins TRBV5-6 and TRBJ2-1; D call uncertain. Germline-derived CDR1 and CDR2 are SGHDT and YYEEEE. V was cut by 6 bases and J by 6 bases, with 13 bases left in between. The CDR3 extends over 13 amino acids. CDR3 amino acids: CASTPEAGNEQFF. In nucleotides, the CDR3 is TGTGCCAGCACCCCTGAGGCCGGCAATGAGCAGTTCTTC.

The gene calls are TRBV27 and TRBJ1-2; no reliable D call. This CDR3 has 12 amino acids. Germline loops: CDR1 MNHEY, CDR2 SMNVEV (reference sequence). Trimming shortened V by 6 bases and J by 2 bases, and 7 bases separated the two germline ends. The CDR3 DNA reads TGTGCCAGCAGCGGCGAAAACTATGGCTACACCTTC. Protein sequence: CASSGENYGYTF.

This rearrangement joins TRBV29-1 to TRBJ1-1, with a possible D match to TRBD1 (6 bases). Trimming cost V 0 bases and J 1 base, with 9 bases left between them. This CDR3 contains 14 residues. Germline V gene lookup returns CDR1 SQVTM and CDR2 ANQGSEA. The CDR3 reads CSVEDRTANTEAFF. The DNA of the CDR3 is TGCAGCGTTGAAGATCGGACAGCGAACACTGAAGCTTTCTTT.

CDR3 nucleotide sequence: TGTGCCAGCAGCCGGTTTAGGACGGCGCTTGGCTACACCTTC. Translated, it gives CASSRFRTALGYTF. The V gene is TRBV5-6, the J gene TRBJ1-2; D uncertain. This CDR3 region has 14 residues. V lost 4 bases to trimming and J lost 7 bases, with 17 bases between them. CDR1 is SGHDT and CDR2 is YYEEEE in the germline V gene.

This chain links TRBV7-6 with TRBJ2-2; 10 nucleotides agree with TRBD2. This CDR3 has 18 amino acids. Germline V gene data show CDR1 as SGHVS and CDR2 as FNYEAQ. V lost 5 bases, J lost 4 bases, and 13 bases stayed unmatched. CDR3 in amino acids: CASSRQREGPLLTGELFF. The CDR3 DNA is TGTGCCAGCAGCCGGCAGCGGGAGGGCCCTCTTCTCACCGGGGAGCTGTTTTTT. The full variable domain, with the rest looked up from reference TRBV7-6 and TRBJ2-2, is GAGVSQSPRYKVTKRGQDVALRCDPISGHVSLYWYRQALGQGPEFLTYFNYEAQQDKSGLPNDRFSAERPEGSISTLTIQRTEQRDSAMYRCASSRQREGPLLTGELFFGEGSRLTVL.

The chain employs TRBV7-9 and TRBJ2-2; D is possibly TRBD2 (5 bases). The CDR3 is made up of 13 amino acids. Trimming took 8 bases from V and 4 from J, leaving 11 bases between them. Germline V gives CDR1 SEHNR, CDR2 FQNEAQ (reference sequence). In DNA, the CDR3 is TGTGCCAGCCGCCGGGATCTCACCGGGGAGCTGTTTTTT. Its translation is CASRRDLTGELFF.

J is TRBJ2-7 and V is TRBV10-3; D unclear. Germline V gene data show CDR1 as ENHRY and CDR2 as SYGVKD. This CDR3 is 15 amino acids long. Between the trimmed V and J ends, which lost 2 bases and 0 bases, there was a span of 11 bases. The CDR3 loop is CAISETDGASYEQYF. CDR3 coding DNA: TGTGCCATCAGTGAGACGGACGGTGCCTCCTACGAGCAGTACTTC.

The V call is TRBV30, the J call TRBJ2-1, with 8 bases fitting TRBD2. Germline loops: CDR1 GTSNPN, CDR2 SVGIG (reference sequence). V trimming: 4 bases; J trimming: 1 base; junction bases outside the gene matches: 3. There are 14 residues in the CDR3. CDR3 DNA: TGTGCCTGGACCCAGCGGGAGTCCTACAATGAGCAGTTCTTC. Encoded protein: CAWTQRESYNEQFF.

V gene TRBV19 combines with J gene TRBJ2-3; D uncertain. From germline, CDR1 is LNHDA and CDR2 SQIVND (reference sequence). Between the trimmed V and J ends, which lost 4 bases and 1 base, there was a span of 12 bases. The CDR3 sequence is 15 residues long. In nucleotides, the CDR3 is TGTGCCAGTAGTACGATAGATGGGGGCACAGATACGCAGTATTTT. It yields the protein CASSTIDGGTDTQYF.

The V gene is TRBV19, the J gene TRBJ2-7, with 11 nucleotides matching TRBD2. Germline V gene lookup returns CDR1 LNHDA and CDR2 SQIVND (reference sequence). The CDR3 runs 15 residues. Germline trimming cut 6 bases from V and 0 bases from J; bases unmatched to any gene: 4. DNA for the CDR3: TGTGCCAGTAGCCAGACTAGCGGGGACTCCTACGAGCAGTACTTC. The encoded protein is CASSQTSGDSYEQYF.